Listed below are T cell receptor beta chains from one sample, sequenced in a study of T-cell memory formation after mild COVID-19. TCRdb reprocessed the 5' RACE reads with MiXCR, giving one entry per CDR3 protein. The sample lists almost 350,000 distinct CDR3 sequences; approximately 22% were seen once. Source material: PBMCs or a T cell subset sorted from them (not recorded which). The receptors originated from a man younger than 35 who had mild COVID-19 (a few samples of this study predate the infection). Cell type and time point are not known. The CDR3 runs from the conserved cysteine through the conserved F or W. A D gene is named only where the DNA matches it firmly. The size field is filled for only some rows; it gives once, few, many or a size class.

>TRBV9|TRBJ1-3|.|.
CASSVANPGSGNTIYF
TGTGCCAGCAGCGTAGCTAATCCAGGGTCTGGAAACACCATATATTTT
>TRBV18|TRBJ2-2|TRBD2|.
CASSPGLAGQNTGELFF
TGTGCCAGCTCACCGGGACTAGCGGGGCAGAACACCGGGGAGCTGTTTTTT
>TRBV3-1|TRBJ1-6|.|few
CASSQGPSSYNSPLHF
TGTGCCAGCAGCCAAGGACCCAGCTCCTATAATTCACCCCTCCACTTT
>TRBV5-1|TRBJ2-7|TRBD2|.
CASSLELAVISYEQYF
TGCGCCAGCAGCTTGGAACTAGCGGTGATTTCCTACGAGCAGTACTTC
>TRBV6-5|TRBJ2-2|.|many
CASRAGGELFF
TGTGCCAGCCGTGCGGGCGGGGAGCTGTTTTTT
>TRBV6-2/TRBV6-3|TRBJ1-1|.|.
CASSPFPGTGSEAFF
TGTGCCAGCAGCCCTTTCCCCGGGACTGGAAGTGAAGCTTTCTTT
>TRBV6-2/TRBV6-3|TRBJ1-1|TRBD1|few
CASDRGAVYTEAFF
TGTGCCAGTGACAGGGGCGCGGTCTACACTGAAGCTTTCTTT
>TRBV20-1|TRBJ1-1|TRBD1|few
CSARGTGVFTEAFF
TGCAGTGCTAGAGGGACAGGGGTTTTCACTGAAGCTTTCTTT
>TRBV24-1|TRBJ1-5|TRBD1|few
CATGQGESNQPQHF
TGTGCCACCGGGCAGGGGGAGAGCAATCAGCCCCAGCATTTT
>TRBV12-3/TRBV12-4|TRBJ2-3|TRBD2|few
CASSPGTREEYF
TGTGCCAGCAGTCCTGGGACTAGGGAGGAGTATTTT
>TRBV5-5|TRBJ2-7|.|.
CASSYGLDEQYF
TGTGCCAGCAGCTACGGACTTGATGAGCAGTACTTC
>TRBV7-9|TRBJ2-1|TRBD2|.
CATTSGGPNEQFF
TGTGCCACCACTAGCGGGGGACCCAATGAGCAGTTCTTC
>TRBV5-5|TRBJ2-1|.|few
CASSHGGYEQFF
TGTGCCAGCAGTCATGGGGGCTATGAGCAGTTCTTC
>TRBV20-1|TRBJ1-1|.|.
CSARVAQLRNTEAFF
TGCAGTGCGAGAGTGGCGCAGTTGAGGAACACTGAAGCTTTCTTT
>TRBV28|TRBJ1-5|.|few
CATAGTAARQPQHF
TGTGCCACCGCCGGGACGGCGGCTCGTCAGCCCCAGCATTTT
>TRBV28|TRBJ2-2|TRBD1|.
CATYRGYTGELFF
TGTGCCACCTACAGGGGGTACACCGGGGAGCTGTTTTTT
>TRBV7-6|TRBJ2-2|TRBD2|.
CASSTLAGGLTGELFF
TGTGCCAGCAGCACCTTAGCGGGGGGCCTCACCGGGGAGCTGTTTTTT
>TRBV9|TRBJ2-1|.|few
CASSVGSSPRRDEQFF
TGTGCCAGCAGCGTAGGAAGTAGCCCAAGGCGGGATGAGCAGTTCTTC
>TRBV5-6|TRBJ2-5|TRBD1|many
CASSATGAETQYF
TGTGCCAGCAGCGCGACAGGGGCGGAGACCCAGTACTTC
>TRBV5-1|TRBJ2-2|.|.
CASSPLLRNTGELFF
TGCGCCAGCAGCCCGTTGCTGCGGAACACCGGGGAGCTGTTTTTT
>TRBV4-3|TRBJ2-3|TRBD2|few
CASSQTSEAQYF
TGCGCCAGCAGCCAGACTAGCGAAGCGCAGTATTTT
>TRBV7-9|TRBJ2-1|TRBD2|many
CASSRAGLAGGEQFF
TGTGCCAGCAGCCGGGCCGGACTAGCGGGAGGTGAGCAGTTCTTC
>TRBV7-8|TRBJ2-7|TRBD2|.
CASSFRGGVAYEQYF
TGTGCCAGCAGCTTCCGGGGAGGGGTGGCCTACGAGCAGTACTTC
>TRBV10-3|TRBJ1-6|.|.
CAIRGGTYNSPLHF
TGTGCCATCAGGGGGGGCACCTATAATTCACCCCTCCACTTT
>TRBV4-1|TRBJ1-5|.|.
CASSHWGPGNQPQHF
TGCGCCAGCAGCCACTGGGGTCCGGGCAATCAGCCCCAGCATTTT
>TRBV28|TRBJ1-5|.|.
CASSPTIDQPQHF
TGTGCCAGCAGTCCAACTATAGATCAGCCCCAGCATTTT
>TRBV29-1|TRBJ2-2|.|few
CSVGFLGGGNTGELFF
TGCAGCGTTGGCTTCCTGGGGGGTGGGAACACCGGGGAGCTGTTTTTT
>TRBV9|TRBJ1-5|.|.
CASSVGESPQHF
TGTGCCAGCAGCGTAGGAGAATCTCCCCAGCATTTT
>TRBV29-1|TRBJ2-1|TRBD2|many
CSVDGTSGGAAYNEQFF
TGCAGCGTTGATGGGACTAGCGGGGGGGCCGCCTACAATGAGCAGTTCTTC
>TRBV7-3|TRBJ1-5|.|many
CASSPSGNQPQHF
TGTGCCAGCAGCCCCAGCGGAAATCAGCCCCAGCATTTT
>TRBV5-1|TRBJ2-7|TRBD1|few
CASSKTGSEQYF
TGCGCCAGCAGCAAGACAGGGAGCGAGCAGTACTTC
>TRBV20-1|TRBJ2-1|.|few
CSARDPRASVVGEQFF
TGCAGTGCTAGAGATCCGAGGGCTAGCGTGGTGGGTGAGCAGTTCTTC
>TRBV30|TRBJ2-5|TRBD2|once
CACCRGVPETQYF
TGTGCCTGTTGCCGGGGGGTCCCGGAGACCCAGTACTTC
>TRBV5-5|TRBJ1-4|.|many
CASSPDSWDEKLFF
TGTGCCAGCAGCCCGGACAGTTGGGATGAAAAACTGTTTTTT
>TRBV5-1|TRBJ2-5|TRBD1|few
CASSRGQARQETQYF
TGCGCCAGCAGCAGGGGACAGGCTCGTCAAGAGACCCAGTACTTC
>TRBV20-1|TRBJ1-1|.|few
CSAREGYGTEAFF
TGCAGTGCTCGCGAAGGGTATGGCACTGAAGCTTTCTTT
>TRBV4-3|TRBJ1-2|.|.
CASSQDRGGAVYGYTF
TGCGCCAGCAGCCAAGATCGAGGGGGGGCCGTCTATGGCTACACCTTC
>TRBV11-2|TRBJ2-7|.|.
CASSFAGSDEQYF
TGTGCCAGCAGCTTTGCAGGGTCCGACGAGCAGTACTTC
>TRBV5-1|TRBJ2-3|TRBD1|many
CASSWGQPQFRTDTQYF
TGCGCCAGCAGCTGGGGACAGCCACAATTTCGCACAGATACGCAGTATTTT
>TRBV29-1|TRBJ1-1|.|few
CSVRAGTEAFF
TGCAGCGTTCGGGCCGGCACTGAAGCTTTCTTT
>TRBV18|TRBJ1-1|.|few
CASSPPAGMNTEAFF
TGTGCCAGCTCACCTCCGGCCGGAATGAACACTGAAGCTTTCTTT
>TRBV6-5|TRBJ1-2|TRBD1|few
CASRQGAYGYTF
TGTGCCAGCAGACAGGGGGCCTATGGCTACACCTTC
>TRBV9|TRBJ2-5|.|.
CASSALGLQETQYF
TGTGCCAGCAGTGCCCTGGGCCTGCAAGAGACCCAGTACTTC
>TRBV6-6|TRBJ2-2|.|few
CASSYSSWHTGELFF
TGTGCCAGCAGTTACTCGTCCTGGCACACCGGGGAGCTGTTTTTT
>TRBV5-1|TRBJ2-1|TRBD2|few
CASSHGLGGYNEQFF
TGCGCCAGCAGCCACGGACTAGGAGGGTACAATGAGCAGTTCTTC
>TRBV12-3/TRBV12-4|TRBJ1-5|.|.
CASSSGWGTGNQPQHF
TGTGCCAGCAGTTCCGGTTGGGGTACGGGCAATCAGCCCCAGCATTTT
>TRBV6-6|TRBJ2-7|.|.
CASSYGKNYEQYF
TGTGCCAGCAGTTACGGTAAAAACTACGAGCAGTACTTC
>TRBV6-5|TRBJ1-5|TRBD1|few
CASRWGQGKDQPQHF
TGTGCCAGCAGATGGGGACAGGGCAAGGATCAGCCCCAGCATTTT
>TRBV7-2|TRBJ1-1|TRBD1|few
CASSLAWAGGSNTEAFF
TGTGCCAGCAGCTTAGCGTGGGCAGGGGGCAGCAACACTGAAGCTTTCTTT
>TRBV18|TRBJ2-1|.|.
CASSPPRGEQFF
TGTGCCAGCTCACCACCGAGGGGAGAGCAGTTCTTC
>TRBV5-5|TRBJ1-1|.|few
CASSLVRDGAFF
TGTGCCAGCAGCTTGGTTAGGGACGGAGCTTTCTTT